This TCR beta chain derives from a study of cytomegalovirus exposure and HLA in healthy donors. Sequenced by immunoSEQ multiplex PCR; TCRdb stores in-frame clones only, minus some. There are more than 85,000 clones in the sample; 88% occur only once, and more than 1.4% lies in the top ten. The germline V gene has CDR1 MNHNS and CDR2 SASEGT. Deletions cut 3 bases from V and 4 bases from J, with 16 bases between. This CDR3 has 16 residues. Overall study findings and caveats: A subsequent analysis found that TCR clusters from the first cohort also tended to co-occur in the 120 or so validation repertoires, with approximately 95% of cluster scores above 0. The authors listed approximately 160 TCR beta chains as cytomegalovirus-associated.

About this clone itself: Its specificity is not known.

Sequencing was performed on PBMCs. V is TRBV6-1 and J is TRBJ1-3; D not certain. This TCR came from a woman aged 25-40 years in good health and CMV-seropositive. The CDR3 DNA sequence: TGTGCCAGCAGTGACCACTCAGGTGCCATAGGAAACACCATATATTTT. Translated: CASSDHSGAIGNTIYF.